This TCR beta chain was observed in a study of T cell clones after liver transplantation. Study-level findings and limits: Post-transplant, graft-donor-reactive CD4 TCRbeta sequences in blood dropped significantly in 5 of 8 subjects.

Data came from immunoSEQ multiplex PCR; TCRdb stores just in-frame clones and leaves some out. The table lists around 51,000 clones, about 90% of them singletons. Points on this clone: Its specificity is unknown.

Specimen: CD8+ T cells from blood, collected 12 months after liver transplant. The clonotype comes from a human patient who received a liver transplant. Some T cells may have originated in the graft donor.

For the CDR3, the DNA is TGTGCCAGCAGTTCACCGGGGCCAAACACCGGGGAGCTGTTTTTT. It is translated as CASSSPGPNTGELFF. The chain recombines TRBV7-9 with TRBJ2-2; D may correspond to TRBD1 or TRBD2 (5 bases each). CDR1 SEHNR and CDR2 FQNEAQ come from the germline V gene (reference sequence). Trimming pared 6 bases from V and 2 bases from J, leaving 13 bases between. The CDR3 totals 15 residues. Together with reference TRBV7-9 and TRBJ2-2, the CDR3 gives the full variable domain: DTGVSQNPRHKITKRGQNVTFRCDPISEHNRLYWYRQTLGQGPEFLTYFQNEAQLEKSRLLSDRFSAERPKGSFSTLEIQRTEQGDSAMYLCASSSPGPNTGELFFGEGSRLTVL.